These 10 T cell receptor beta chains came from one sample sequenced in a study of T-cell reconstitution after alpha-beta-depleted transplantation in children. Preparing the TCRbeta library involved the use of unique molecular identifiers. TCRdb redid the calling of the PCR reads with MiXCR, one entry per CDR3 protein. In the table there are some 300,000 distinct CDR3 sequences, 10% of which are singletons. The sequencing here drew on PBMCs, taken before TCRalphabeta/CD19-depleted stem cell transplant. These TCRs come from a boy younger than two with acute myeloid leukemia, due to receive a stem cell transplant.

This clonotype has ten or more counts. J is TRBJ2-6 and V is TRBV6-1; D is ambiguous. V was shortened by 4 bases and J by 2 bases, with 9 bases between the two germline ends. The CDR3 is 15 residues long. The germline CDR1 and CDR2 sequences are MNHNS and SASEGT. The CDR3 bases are TGTGCCAGCAGTGTCTGGCAGGCTGGGGCCAACGTCCTGACTTTC. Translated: CASSVWQAGANVLTF.

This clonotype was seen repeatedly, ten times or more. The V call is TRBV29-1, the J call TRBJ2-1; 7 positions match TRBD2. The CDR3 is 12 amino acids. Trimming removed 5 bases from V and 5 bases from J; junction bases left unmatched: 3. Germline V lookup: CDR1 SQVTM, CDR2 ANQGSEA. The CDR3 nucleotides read TGCAGCGTTTCTAGCGGCCACAATGAGCAGTTCTTC. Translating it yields CSVSSGHNEQFF.

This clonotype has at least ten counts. DNA of the CDR3: TGTGCCAGCAGCTTGGCCCCTAGCATCGTAAACGAGCAGTACTTC. Translation: CASSLAPSIVNEQYF. The chain recombines TRBV5-6 with TRBJ2-7; the D gene is possibly TRBD2 (5 bases). Germline lookup yields CDR1 SGHDT and CDR2 YYEEEE. This CDR3 has 15 amino acids. The V gene lost 0 bases and the J gene lost 5 bases, with 15 bases spanning the gap.

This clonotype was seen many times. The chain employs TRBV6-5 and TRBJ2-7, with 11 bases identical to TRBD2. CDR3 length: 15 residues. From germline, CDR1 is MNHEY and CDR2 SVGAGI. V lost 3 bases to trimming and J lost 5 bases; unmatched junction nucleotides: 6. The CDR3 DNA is TGTGCCAGCAGTTATTTTGGGACTAGCGGCCACGAGCAGTACTTC. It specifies CASSYFGTSGHEQYF.

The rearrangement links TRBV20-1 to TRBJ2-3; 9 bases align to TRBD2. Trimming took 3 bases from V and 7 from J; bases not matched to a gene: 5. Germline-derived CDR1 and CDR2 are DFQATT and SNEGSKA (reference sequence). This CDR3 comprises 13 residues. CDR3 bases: TGCAGTGCTAGTTTGGCGGGGGGGAATACGCAGTATTTT. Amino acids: CSASLAGGNTQYF.

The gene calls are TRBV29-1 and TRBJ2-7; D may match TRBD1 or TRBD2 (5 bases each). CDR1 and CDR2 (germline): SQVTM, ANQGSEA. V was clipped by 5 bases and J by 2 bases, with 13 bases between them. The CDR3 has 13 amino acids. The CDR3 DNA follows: TGCAGCGTTTTTGTCGGGACCGCCTACGAGCAGTACTTC. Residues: CSVFVGTAYEQYF.

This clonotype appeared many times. CDR3 in DNA: TGTGCCAGCAGGCCCTACACAAGCGGGGGAATTGAGACCCAGTACTTC. This encodes CASRPYTSGGIETQYF. The V call is TRBV12-3 or TRBV12-4, the J call TRBJ2-5, with 8 nucleotides matching TRBD2. J was trimmed by 5 bases and V by 6 bases; bases with no gene match: 14. CDR3 length: 16 residues.

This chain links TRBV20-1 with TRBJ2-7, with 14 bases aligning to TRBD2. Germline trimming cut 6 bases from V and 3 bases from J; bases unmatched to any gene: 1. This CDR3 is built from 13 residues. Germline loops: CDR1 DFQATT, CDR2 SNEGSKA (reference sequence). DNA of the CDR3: TGCAGTGCCGGGACTAGCGGGAGCTACGAGCAGTACTTC. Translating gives CSAGTSGSYEQYF.

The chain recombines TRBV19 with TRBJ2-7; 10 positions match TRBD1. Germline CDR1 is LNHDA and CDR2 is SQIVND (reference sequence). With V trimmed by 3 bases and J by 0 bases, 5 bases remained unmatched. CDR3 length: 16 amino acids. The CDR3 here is CASSMGQGLSSYEQYF. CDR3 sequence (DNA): TGTGCCAGTAGTATGGGACAGGGGCTTAGCTCCTACGAGCAGTACTTC.

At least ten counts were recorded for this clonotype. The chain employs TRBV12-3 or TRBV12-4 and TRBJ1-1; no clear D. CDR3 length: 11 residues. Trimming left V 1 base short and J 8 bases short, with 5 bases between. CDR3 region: CASSLVGEAFF. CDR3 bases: TGTGCCAGCAGTTTAGTAGGGGAAGCTTTCTTT.